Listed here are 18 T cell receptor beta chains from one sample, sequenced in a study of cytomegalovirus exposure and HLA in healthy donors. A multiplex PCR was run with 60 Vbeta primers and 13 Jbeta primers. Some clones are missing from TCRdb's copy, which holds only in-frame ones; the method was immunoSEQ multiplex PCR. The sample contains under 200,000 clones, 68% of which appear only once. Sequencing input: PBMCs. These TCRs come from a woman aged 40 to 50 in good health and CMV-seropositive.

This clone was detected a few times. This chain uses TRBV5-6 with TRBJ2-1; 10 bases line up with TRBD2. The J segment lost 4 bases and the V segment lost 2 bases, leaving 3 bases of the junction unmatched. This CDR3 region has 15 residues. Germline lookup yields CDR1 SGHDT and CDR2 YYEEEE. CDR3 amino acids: CASSLTSGDYNEQFF. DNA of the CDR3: TGTGCCAGCAGCTTAACTAGCGGGGATTACAATGAGCAGTTCTTC.

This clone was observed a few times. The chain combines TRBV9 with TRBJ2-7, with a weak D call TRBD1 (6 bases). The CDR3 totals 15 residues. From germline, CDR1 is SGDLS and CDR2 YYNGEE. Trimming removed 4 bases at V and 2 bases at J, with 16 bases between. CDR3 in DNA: TGTGCCAGCAGCCGCGGCCAGGGGAACACCTACGAGCAGTACTTC. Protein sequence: CASSRGQGNTYEQYF.

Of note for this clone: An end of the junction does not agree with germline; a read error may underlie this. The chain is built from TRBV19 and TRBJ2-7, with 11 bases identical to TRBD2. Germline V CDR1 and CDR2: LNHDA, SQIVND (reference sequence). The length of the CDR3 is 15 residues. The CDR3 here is CASSRPGLAATEQYF. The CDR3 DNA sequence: TGTGCCAGTAGTCGACCGGGACTAGCGGCTACCGAGCAATACTTC.

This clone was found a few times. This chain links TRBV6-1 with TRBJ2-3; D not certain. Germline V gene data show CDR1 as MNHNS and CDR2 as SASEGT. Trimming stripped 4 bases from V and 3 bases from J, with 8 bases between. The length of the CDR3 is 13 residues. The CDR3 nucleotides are TGTGCCAGCAGTGGAACAGCTACAGATACGCAGTATTTT. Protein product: CASSGTATDTQYF.

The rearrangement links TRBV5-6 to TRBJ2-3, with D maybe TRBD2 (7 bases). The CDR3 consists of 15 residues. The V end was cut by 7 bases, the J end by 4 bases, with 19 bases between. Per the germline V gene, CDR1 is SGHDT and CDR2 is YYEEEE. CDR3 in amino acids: CASFYGGLGADTQYF. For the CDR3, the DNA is TGTGCCAGCTTTTACGGGGGGCTAGGGGCAGATACGCAGTATTTT.

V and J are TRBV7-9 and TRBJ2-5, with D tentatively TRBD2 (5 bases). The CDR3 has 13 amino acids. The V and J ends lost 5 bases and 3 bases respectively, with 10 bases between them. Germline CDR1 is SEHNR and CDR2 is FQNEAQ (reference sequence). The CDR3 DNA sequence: TGTGCCAGCAGCCCAGCCGGGGAAGAGACCCAGTACTTC. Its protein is CASSPAGEETQYF.

The CDR3 sequence: CASSVGTGREAFF. The DNA of the CDR3 is TGTGCCAGCAGCGTCGGGACAGGGCGAGAAGCTTTCTTT. The rearrangement links TRBV7-2 to TRBJ1-1, with TRBD1 identical over 9 bases. Trimming cost V 5 bases and J 8 bases; bases outside gene matches: 6. The germline V gene has CDR1 SGHTA and CDR2 FQGNSA. The CDR3 has 13 amino acids.

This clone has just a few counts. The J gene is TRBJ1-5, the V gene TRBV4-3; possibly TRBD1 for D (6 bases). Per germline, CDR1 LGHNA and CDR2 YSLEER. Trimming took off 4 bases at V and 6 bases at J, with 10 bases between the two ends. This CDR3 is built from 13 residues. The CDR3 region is CASSRQVVQPQHF. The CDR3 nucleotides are TGCGCCAGCAGCCGACAGGTCGTTCAGCCCCAGCATTTT.

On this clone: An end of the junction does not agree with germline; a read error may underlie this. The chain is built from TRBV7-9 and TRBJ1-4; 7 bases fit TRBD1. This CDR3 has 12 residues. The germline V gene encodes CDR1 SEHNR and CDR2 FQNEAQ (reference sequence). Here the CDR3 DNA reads TGTTCCAGCAGCTTCCCTTTGGGACAGAAGTTTTTT. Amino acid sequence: CSSSFPLGQKFF.

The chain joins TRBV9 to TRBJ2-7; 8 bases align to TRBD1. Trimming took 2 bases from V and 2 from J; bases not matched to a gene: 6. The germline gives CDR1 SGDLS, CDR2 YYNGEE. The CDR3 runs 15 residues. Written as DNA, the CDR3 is TGTGCCAGCAGCGTTGGGACAGGTGACCCCTACGAGCAGTACTTC. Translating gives CASSVGTGDPYEQYF.

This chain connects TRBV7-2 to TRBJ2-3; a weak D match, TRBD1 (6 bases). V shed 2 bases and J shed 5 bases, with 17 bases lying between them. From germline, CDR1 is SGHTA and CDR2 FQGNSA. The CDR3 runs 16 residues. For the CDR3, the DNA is TGTGCCAGCAGCTTATCAGGGCTGGGGGCTCGAGATACGCAGTATTTT. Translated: CASSLSGLGARDTQYF.

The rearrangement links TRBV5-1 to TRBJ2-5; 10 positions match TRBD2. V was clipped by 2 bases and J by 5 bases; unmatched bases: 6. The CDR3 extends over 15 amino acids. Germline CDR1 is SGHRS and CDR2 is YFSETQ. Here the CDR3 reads CASSFSGGAEETQYF. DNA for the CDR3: TGCGCCAGCAGCTTCAGCGGGGGGGCCGAGGAGACCCAGTACTTC.

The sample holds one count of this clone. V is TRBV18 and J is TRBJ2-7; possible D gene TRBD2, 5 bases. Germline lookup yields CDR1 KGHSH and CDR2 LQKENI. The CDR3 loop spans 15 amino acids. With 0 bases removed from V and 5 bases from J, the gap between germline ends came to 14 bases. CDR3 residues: CASSPPGLAGDEQYF. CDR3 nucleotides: TGTGCCAGCTCACCACCGGGCCTAGCTGGCGACGAGCAGTACTTC.

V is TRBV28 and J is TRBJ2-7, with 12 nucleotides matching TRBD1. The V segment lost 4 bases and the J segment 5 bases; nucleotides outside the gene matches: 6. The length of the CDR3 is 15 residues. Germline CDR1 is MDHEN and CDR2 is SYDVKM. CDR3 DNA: TGTGCCAGCAGTTCTCCCGGGACAGGGGGCAACGAGCAGTACTTC. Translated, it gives CASSSPGTGGNEQYF.

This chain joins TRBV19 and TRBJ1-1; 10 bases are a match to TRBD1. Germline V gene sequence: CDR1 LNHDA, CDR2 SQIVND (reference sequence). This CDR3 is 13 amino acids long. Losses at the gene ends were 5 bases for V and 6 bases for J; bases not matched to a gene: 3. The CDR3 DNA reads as TGTGCCAGTAGTGTTGGACAGGGGGCTGAAGCTTTCTTT. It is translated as CASSVGQGAEAFF.

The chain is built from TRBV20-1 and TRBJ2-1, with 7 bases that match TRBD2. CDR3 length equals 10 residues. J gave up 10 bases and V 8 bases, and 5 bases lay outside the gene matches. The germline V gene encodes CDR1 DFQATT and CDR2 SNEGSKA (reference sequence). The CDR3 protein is CSPEAGEQFF. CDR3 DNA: TGCAGTCCCGAAGCGGGGGAGCAGTTCTTC.

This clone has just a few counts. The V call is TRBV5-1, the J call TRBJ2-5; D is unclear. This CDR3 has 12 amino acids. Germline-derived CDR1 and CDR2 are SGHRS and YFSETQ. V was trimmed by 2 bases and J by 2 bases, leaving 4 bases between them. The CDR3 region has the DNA TGCGCCAGCAGCTTCCTTCAAGAGACCCAGTACTTC. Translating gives CASSFLQETQYF.

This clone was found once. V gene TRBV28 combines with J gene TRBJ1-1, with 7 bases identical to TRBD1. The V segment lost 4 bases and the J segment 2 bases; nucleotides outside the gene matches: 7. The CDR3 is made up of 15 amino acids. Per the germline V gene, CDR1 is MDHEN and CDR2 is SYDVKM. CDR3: CASSSGTAFNTEAFF. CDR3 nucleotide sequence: TGTGCCAGCAGTTCCGGGACAGCGTTTAACACTGAAGCTTTCTTT.